The 18 T cell receptor beta chains reported below all come from one sample, sequenced in a study of blood T cell repertoires in COVID-19. The method was immunoSEQ multiplex PCR; TCRdb's version includes in-frame clones alone and lacks a portion of them. The sample includes some 340,000 clones, approximately 90% of them seen just once. The sequenced material came from PBMCs or T cells enriched from blood (not recorded which). Receptor source: a woman in her 30s who had been exposed to COVID-19.

The rearrangement uses TRBV2 and TRBJ2-3; the match to TRBD1 covers 9 bases. CDR1 SNHLY and CDR2 FYNNEI come from the germline V gene. The CDR3 sequence is 16 residues long. After removal of 6 bases from V and 4 bases from J, the junction contained 11 bases not matched to a gene. In DNA, the CDR3 is TGTGCCAGCAGGGTAGGACAGGGGATTATGGCAGATACGCAGTATTTT. It yields the protein CASRVGQGIMADTQYF.

The chain recombines TRBV7-2 with TRBJ2-7, with D perhaps matching TRBD2 (6 bases). This CDR3 spans 15 amino acids. The V end lost 5 bases, the J end lost 3 bases, and 17 bases lay between the germline ends. CDR1 is SGHTA and CDR2 is FQGNSA in the germline V gene. For the CDR3, the DNA is TGTGCCAGCAGCGCCGGGGGACCGGGTAGCTACGAGCAGTACTTC. It is translated as CASSAGGPGSYEQYF.

This chain links TRBV19 with TRBJ1-5, with D hard to call. CDR3 length equals 14 residues. Trimming cost V 5 bases and J 2 bases, with 10 bases left between them. Germline CDR1 LNHDA, CDR2 SQIVND (reference sequence). This CDR3 is CASSFRERNQPQHF. The CDR3 DNA sequence: TGTGCCAGTAGTTTTCGCGAGCGCAATCAGCCCCAGCATTTT.

The chain has TRBV14 and TRBJ1-2; TRBD1 aligns across 7 bases. The CDR3 extends over 15 amino acids. V shed 4 bases, J shed 7 bases, and the junction held 12 bases outside the gene matches. Germline loops: CDR1 SGHDN, CDR2 FVKESK. The CDR3 DNA sequence: TGTGCCAGCAGCCCCCTCGGACAGGTTAAGCGTGGCTACACCTTC. Residues: CASSPLGQVKRGYTF. The full variable domain, completed using reference TRBV14 and TRBJ1-2, is EAGVTQFPSHSVIEKGQTVTLRCDPISGHDNLYWYRRVMGKEIKFLLHFVKESKQDESGMPNNRFLAERTGGTYSTLKVQPAELEDSGVYFCASSPLGQVKRGYTFGSGTRLTVV.

The chain is built from TRBV30 and TRBJ2-2, with TRBD2 as a possible D gene (6 bases). The V end lost 2 bases, the J end lost 7 bases, and 17 bases lay between the germline ends. CDR1 GTSNPN and CDR2 SVGIG come from the germline V gene (reference sequence). CDR3 size: 15 residues. The CDR3 protein is CAWSNFGQGGGELFF. CDR3 coding DNA: TGTGCCTGGAGTAATTTCGGGCAGGGAGGCGGGGAGCTGTTTTTT.

The chain couples TRBV4-2 to TRBJ1-2; D call uncertain. The CDR3 consists of 11 residues. V was pared by 1 base and J by 7 bases, with 4 bases between. Germline CDR1 LGHNA, CDR2 YNFKEQ. CDR3 sequence reads: CASSQGAGYTF. The CDR3 DNA sequence: TGTGCCAGCAGCCAAGGGGCTGGCTACACCTTC.

The V call is TRBV5-1, the J call TRBJ1-2; 9 bases map to TRBD1. The germline gives CDR1 SGHRS, CDR2 YFSETQ. The J segment lost 3 bases and the V segment lost 1 base, leaving 4 bases of the junction unmatched. The CDR3 consists of 15 residues. CDR3 sequence reads: CASSLLTGGDYGYTF. The CDR3 nucleotides are TGCGCCAGCAGCTTGCTGACAGGGGGTGACTATGGCTACACCTTC.

V usage is TRBV6-5 and J usage is TRBJ1-2; 8 positions match TRBD1. The J segment lost 3 bases and the V segment lost 8 bases, leaving 5 bases of the junction unmatched. This CDR3 contains 13 residues. Germline CDR1 is MNHEY and CDR2 is SVGAGI. CDR3 in DNA: TGTGCCAGCCCCAGGGGGCGCGACTATGGCTACACCTTC. It translates to CASPRGRDYGYTF.

The count of this clone is one. The genes are TRBV19 and TRBJ2-1; 10 bases fit TRBD1. Per the germline V gene, CDR1 is LNHDA and CDR2 is SQIVND (reference sequence). The CDR3 has 14 residues. J was trimmed by 7 bases and V by 7 bases; bases with no gene match: 7. The CDR3 sequence is CASIRQGANNEQFF. CDR3 nucleotides: TGTGCCAGTATAAGACAGGGGGCGAATAATGAGCAGTTCTTC.

V is TRBV5-1 and J is TRBJ2-3, with D uncertain. The CDR3 is 15 amino acids. Deletions cut 2 bases from V and 0 bases from J, with 10 bases between. Germline CDR1 SGHRS, CDR2 YFSETQ. The CDR3 sequence is CASSLAGPSTDTQYF. CDR3 in DNA: TGCGCCAGCAGCTTAGCAGGCCCTAGCACAGATACGCAGTATTTT.

This sequence joins TRBV11-2 and TRBJ1-1; D gene uncertain. Germline V gives CDR1 SGHAT, CDR2 FQNNGV. Deletions cut 7 bases from V and 4 bases from J, with 13 bases between. This CDR3 comprises 13 residues. For the CDR3, the DNA is TGTGCCAGCATTACGCAGGTTGGCACTGAAGCTTTCTTT. Protein sequence: CASITQVGTEAFF.

The gene calls are TRBV4-3 and TRBJ1-1; D gene unclear. Trimming shortened V by 1 base and J by 3 bases, and 18 bases separated the two germline ends. This CDR3 spans 17 amino acids. Germline V gives CDR1 LGHNA, CDR2 YSLEER. Written as DNA, the CDR3 is TGCGCCAGCAGCCAAGGCCTTGGATCGTACGGGGACACTGAAGCTTTCTTT. Translating gives CASSQGLGSYGDTEAFF.

V is TRBV5-8 and J is TRBJ2-3; 7 nucleotides line up with TRBD1. The germline CDR1 and CDR2 sequences are SGHTS and YDEGEE. The CDR3 is made up of 15 amino acids. Losses at the gene ends were 0 bases for V and 0 bases for J; bases not matched to a gene: 1. CDR3 residues: CASSLEGASTDTQYF. As DNA, the CDR3 is TGTGCCAGCAGCTTGGAGGGGGCTAGCACAGATACGCAGTATTTT. The whole variable domain, remainder taken from reference TRBV5-8 and TRBJ2-3, is EAGVTQSPTHLIKTRGQQATLRCSPISGHTSVYWYQQALGLGLQFLLWYDEGEERNRGNFPPRFSGRQFPNYSSELNVNALELEDSALYLCASSLEGASTDTQYFGPGTRLTVL.

The gene calls are TRBV20-1 and TRBJ1-2; D unclear. Trimming took 6 bases from V and 7 from J, leaving 3 bases between them. Germline CDR1 DFQATT, CDR2 SNEGSKA (reference sequence). There are 8 residues in the CDR3. CDR3 bases: TGCAGTGCAGCTGGCTACACCTTC. Its protein product is CSAAGYTF.

By sample share, this clone is medium-sized. This CDR3 is also generated by other DNA sequences in the sample. V and J are TRBV12-3 or TRBV12-4 and TRBJ1-1; D is unclear. This CDR3 has 12 amino acids. V was clipped by 6 bases and J by 6 bases, with 11 bases between them. CDR3 bases: TGTGCCAGCAGCCTCGGTCTCGCTGAAGCTTTCTTT. Translated: CASSLGLAEAFF.

The genes are TRBV12-3 or TRBV12-4 and TRBJ2-3; D is uncertain. V was clipped by 2 bases and J by 3 bases, with 6 bases between them. This CDR3 contains 13 residues. The CDR3 sequence: CASSLTTTDTQYF. The DNA for the CDR3 is TGTGCCAGCAGTTTAACAACGACAGATACGCAGTATTTT.

The chain has TRBV5-6 and TRBJ1-5, with D perhaps matching TRBD1 (6 bases). CDR1 is SGHDT, CDR2 YYEEEE, per germline. This CDR3 has 17 residues. With 1 base removed from V and 4 bases from J, the gap between germline ends came to 18 bases. The CDR3 DNA reads TGTGCCAGCAGCTTGACTGGACAGAGCTCCTTTAATCAGCCCCAGCATTTT. Protein sequence: CASSLTGQSSFNQPQHF.

V is TRBV7-2 and J is TRBJ1-2, with D hard to call. V was cut by 5 bases and J by 3 bases, with 10 bases left in between. From germline, CDR1 is SGHTA and CDR2 FQGNSA. The CDR3 spans 13 residues. CDR3 in amino acids: CASSGRTDYGYTF. The CDR3 DNA follows: TGTGCCAGCAGCGGCCGGACTGACTATGGCTACACCTTC.